These T cell receptor beta chains were read from a single sample in a study of T-cell reconstitution after alpha-beta-depleted transplantation in children. TCRdb processed the PCR reads anew with MiXCR; each CDR3 protein has one entry. Of approximately 82,000 distinct CDR3 sequences in the sample, 15% to 20% were seen once. The sequencing here drew on PBMCs, mostly from graft donor cells, taken 360 days after TCRalphabeta/CD19-depleted stem cell transplant. The receptors were sampled from a male patient aged 2 to 10 who had a stem cell transplant for acute lymphoblastic leukemia, so the T cells may come from the graft donor. Both conserved end residues are part of each CDR3.

v_call cdr3_aa
TRBV7-9 CASSTVGETQYF
TRBV24-1 CATSGTGSVTGELFF
TRBV4-1 CASSQEWARTNEQFF
TRBV3-1 CASSHLAGGLSSGANVLTF
TRBV12-3/TRBV12-4 CASSSSQGAKNEQFF
TRBV12-3/TRBV12-4 CASSLSLHHEQFF
TRBV12-3/TRBV12-4 CASSLATSSRQETQYF
TRBV24-1 CATSDTVFGELFF
TRBV12-3/TRBV12-4 CASSSGTGRTQETQYF
TRBV5-1 CASSLFPGTGQTGELFF
TRBV7-9 CASSLTDREKLFF
TRBV28 CASSLNAASYEQYF
TRBV3-1 CASSYGGMPGTQYF
TRBV6-5 CASSSTIRNTEAFF
TRBV2 CASRRGTSPYNEQFF
TRBV12-3/TRBV12-4 CASSLRGAGFYGYTF
TRBV20-1 CSARPHRGADTQYF
TRBV12-3/TRBV12-4 CASSTAGRFNSPLHF
TRBV29-1 CSVLTGQETQYF
TRBV5-6 CASSWRLAGVEYEQYF
TRBV7-9 CASSLHGANVLTF
TRBV2 CASSQRGTSGSYEQFF
TRBV12-3/TRBV12-4 CASSFTAKFAEQFF
TRBV2 CASSGSPTGELFF
TRBV18 CASSPRGGMNTEAFF
TRBV19 CASSMRTGRSTEAFF
TRBV6-1 CASRKTSGRTDTQYF
TRBV12-3/TRBV12-4 CASSADRGGYNEQFF
TRBV18 CASSSLAGAYEQYF
TRBV6-1 CASSGVITNEKLFF
TRBV12-3/TRBV12-4 CASSLGLPQHF
TRBV20-1 CSARDREYEQFF
TRBV3-1 CASSQELAGYNEQFF
TRBV7-9 CASSLIYGFTEAFF
TRBV10-2 CASTVAESSYNEQFF
TRBV25-1 CASSEIIDGATPTYEQYF
TRBV25-1 CASSEWQVYETQYF